This T cell receptor (beta chain) comes out of a study of cytomegalovirus exposure and HLA in healthy donors. Both 60 Vbeta primers and 13 Jbeta primers went into the PCR. Generated by immunoSEQ multiplex PCR, the TCRdb table keeps only in-frame clones and is missing some. The sample contains 90,000 to 120,000 clones, roughly 70% of which appear only once. Notes on this clone: Its antigen remains unidentified.

General study findings and limits: The authors confirmed in vitro that a few CMV-associated chains were specific for CMV antigens.

The sequencing sample was made of PBMCs. This TCR derives from a man between 40 and 49 years old in good health and CMV-seropositive.

The CDR3: CASSTEESSGQSNTGELFF. For the CDR3, the DNA is TGTGCCAGCAGCACCGAAGAGTCCTCGGGACAGTCGAACACCGGGGAGCTGTTTTTT. The rearrangement joins TRBV21-1 to TRBJ2-2; the table calls TRBD1, which could not be checked here. TRBV21-1 is classified as a pseudogene. The CDR3 runs to 19 residues.